Listed below are T cell receptor beta chains from one sample, sequenced in a study of blood T cell repertoires in COVID-19. Clones were sequenced by immunoSEQ multiplex PCR, and TCRdb holds only the in-frame ones, with some missing. Of about 260,000 clones listed, around 90% were seen once; the top ten hold just over 2.5%. Material for sequencing was peripheral blood. Receptors originate from a person under 35 with COVID-19, enrolled during active disease. Each CDR3 is given with its conserved first and last residue. D genes are given only for firm matches. Not all rows give a size; the values are once, few, many and, for expanded clones, a class.

TRBJ2-2	TRBV5-1	TRBD1	NA	TGCGCCAGCAGCCGGGGACAGATCAACACCGGGGAGCTGTTTTTT	CASSRGQINTGELFF
TRBJ2-7	TRBV4-1	NA	NA	TGCGCCAGCAGCCAAGATCACAGCGGTGATTACGAGCAGTACTTC	CASSQDHSGDYEQYF
TRBJ2-7	TRBV7-9	TRBD1	NA	TGTGCCAGCAGCTTAGCCGGGACAGGGGCGTACGAGCAGTACTTC	CASSLAGTGAYEQYF
TRBJ2-7	TRBV11-2	NA	NA	TGTGCCAGCAGCGTCGACAGGTACGAGCAGTACTTC	CASSVDRYEQYF
TRBJ1-2	TRBV28	NA	NA	TGTGCCAGCAGTTTCCCAGGGCCGACGCAATTCTACACCTTC	CASSFPGPTQFYTF
TRBJ2-6	TRBV13	NA	NA	TGTGCCAGCCTCGGGGGTTCGGTTTTAGGGGCCAACGTCCTGACTTTC	CASLGGSVLGANVLTF
TRBJ1-1	TRBV2	NA	NA	TGTGCCAGTACAGGGTGGACTGAAGCTTTCTTT	CASTGWTEAFF
TRBJ2-1	TRBV7-2	TRBD2	NA	TGTGCCAGCAGCCCGGGACTAGCGGGATACAATGAGCAGTTCTTC	CASSPGLAGYNEQFF
TRBJ2-3	TRBV7-9	TRBD2	NA	TGTGCCAGCAGCTTCCTAGCGGGAGGTACAGATACGCAGTATTTT	CASSFLAGGTDTQYF
TRBJ2-3	TRBV27	NA	NA	TGTGCCAGCAGTCCCATCACGACAGTAGATACGCAGTATTTT	CASSPITTVDTQYF
TRBJ1-1	TRBV4-3	NA	NA	TGCGCCAGCAGCCAAGGCGGGGGACATCCGAACACTGAAGCTTTCTTT	CASSQGGGHPNTEAFF
TRBJ2-7	TRBV7-9	TRBD1	NA	TGTGCCAGCAGCGGAGGACAGGGGGCGCCTCGGGGCGAGCAGTACTTC	CASSGGQGAPRGEQYF
TRBJ1-1	TRBV7-2	TRBD1	few	TGTGCCAGCAGCACCTTAGGGGAAGGGGGCATGAACACTGAAGCTTTCTTT	CASSTLGEGGMNTEAFF
TRBJ1-1	TRBV5-4	NA	NA	TGTGCCAGCAGCTCGATGACATCGCTGGAAGCTTTCTTT	CASSSMTSLEAFF
TRBJ2-2	TRBV27	NA	NA	TGTGCCAGCCACAATGCGGGAAACGGGGAGCTGTTTTTT	CASHNAGNGELFF
TRBJ1-1	TRBV5-1	NA	NA	TGCGCCAGCAGCTTAGGGGCCGGCACTGAAGCTTTCTTT	CASSLGAGTEAFF
TRBJ2-4	TRBV14	TRBD2	NA	TGTGCCAGCAGCCCCCAGCGGGGATTAGCCAAAAACATTCAGTACTTC	CASSPQRGLAKNIQYF
TRBJ2-5	TRBV29-1	NA	NA	TGCAGCGGGGGGACACTGGATAGACAAGAGACCCAGTACTTC	CSGGTLDRQETQYF
TRBJ2-1	TRBV7-8	TRBD2	NA	TGTGCCAGCAGCTTAGCAGCGGGAGCGGTCAATGAGCAGTTCTTC	CASSLAAGAVNEQFF
TRBJ2-7	TRBV19	TRBD2	NA	TGTGCCAGTAGTCCGGGACTAGCAAACTACGAGCAGTACTTC	CASSPGLANYEQYF
TRBJ2-7	TRBV5-6	TRBD2	NA	TGTGCCAGCAGTTTGGGACTAGCGTTTTACGAGCAGTACTTC	CASSLGLAFYEQYF
TRBJ2-7	TRBV7-9	TRBD2	once	TGTGCCAGCAGCCCCGTCCTAGCGGGGGTCTACGAGCAGTACTTC	CASSPVLAGVYEQYF
TRBJ2-7	TRBV6-5	NA	NA	TGTGCCAGCAACGGACAACTTTCCTACGAGCAGTACTTC	CASNGQLSYEQYF
TRBJ2-5	TRBV5-6	TRBD1	NA	TGTGCCAGCAGCCCACAGGGGGCCGAGACCCAGTACTTC	CASSPQGAETQYF
TRBJ2-7	TRBV27	NA	NA	TGTGCCAGCAGTTTATCGGGGGGAGGCAGAGACTACGAGCAGTACTTC	CASSLSGGGRDYEQYF
TRBJ1-5	TRBV30	TRBD1	NA	TGTGCCTACACACAGGGGGCTTATGGCAATCAGCCCCAGCATTTT	CAYTQGAYGNQPQHF
TRBJ1-4	TRBV10-3	TRBD1	NA	TGTGCCATCAGTGAGACCCCGGGACAGGGGAGCGAACTGTTTTTT	CAISETPGQGSELFF
TRBJ2-5	TRBV9	TRBD1	NA	TGTGCCAGCAGCGTAGCGGACAGGAGGACCCAGTACTTC	CASSVADRRTQYF
TRBJ2-5	TRBV15	TRBD2	NA	TGTGCCACCAGCAGAGATCGGCTAGCGGGAGGTCCTCATCCTCAAGAGACCCAGTACTTC	CATSRDRLAGGPHPQETQYF
TRBJ2-7	TRBV3-1/TRBV3-2	NA	NA	TGTGCCAGCAGCCAAGCGTACAGGGCTGTTCTCTACGAGCAGTACTTC	CASSQAYRAVLYEQYF
TRBJ2-1	TRBV29-1	NA	NA	TGCAGCGTTGAACCAGGACAGAACAATGAGCAGTTCTTC	CSVEPGQNNEQFF
TRBJ1-1	TRBV28	NA	once	TGTGCCAGCAATCAGGGTTTCCGTTTCAGCACTGAAGCTTTCTTT	CASNQGFRFSTEAFF
TRBJ2-7	TRBV29-1	TRBD2	NA	TGCAGCATCCGACTAGCGGTTTCCTACGAGCAGTACTTC	CSIRLAVSYEQYF
TRBJ1-5	TRBV4-1	NA	NA	TGCGCCAGCAGCCAAGATGGGGGGGCCCGGACACTTTATCAGCCCCAGCATTTT	CASSQDGGARTLYQPQHF
TRBJ1-6	TRBV4-3	NA	once	TGCGCCAGCAGCCAAAGTTCAAGGGGCAATTCACCCCTCCACTTT	CASSQSSRGNSPLHF
TRBJ1-2	TRBV28	NA	NA	TGTGCCAGCAGTTTGGGGAGTCCCTATGGCTACACCTTC	CASSLGSPYGYTF
TRBJ2-1	TRBV5-5	TRBD2	NA	TGTGCCAGCAGCTTGACCCTAGCGGGCTCCTACAATGAGCAGTTCTTC	CASSLTLAGSYNEQFF
TRBJ1-1	TRBV29-1	NA	few	TGCAGCGCTGGGCAGGCCGGGAACACTGAAGCTTTCTTT	CSAGQAGNTEAFF
TRBJ1-4	TRBV15	TRBD1	NA	TGTGCCACCAGCAATAGACAGGGTACAACTGAAAAACTGTTTTTT	CATSNRQGTTEKLFF
TRBJ2-1	TRBV24-1	TRBD2	NA	TGTGCCACCAGTGATGCCGGTATAGCGGGAAAGCAGTTCTTC	CATSDAGIAGKQFF
TRBJ1-2	TRBV3-1/TRBV3-2	NA	NA	TGTGCCAGCAGCCAAGCTGACAGCCACTATGGCTACACCTTC	CASSQADSHYGYTF
TRBJ2-3	TRBV7-2	NA	NA	TGTGCCAGCAGCTTATCGTTGTACACAGATACGCAGTATTTT	CASSLSLYTDTQYF